This TCR beta chain was observed in a study of spatial heterogeneity in lung cancer. Trimming cost V 7 bases and J 2 bases; bases outside gene matches: 20. The CDR3 length is 20 residues. Germline V gene lookup returns CDR1 MNHNS and CDR2 SASEGT. Stated time point: sample taken at primary tumor resection. Donation came from around 72 patients with untreated early-stage non-small cell lung cancer. Notes on the study in general: For expanded intratumoral alpha and beta TCRs, counts tracked tumor mutation counts. Counts for ubiquitous and regional expanded TCRs went along with ubiquitous and regional nonsynonymous mutations, respectively. Of tumor T cells, an estimated coverage of around 7% was reached for alpha chains and approximately 14% for beta chains.

This clonotype was counted only a few times. Its antigen remains unknown. Individually, TCR cDNA molecules were each labelled with a unique molecular identifier. TCRdb used MiXCR to reprocess the 5' RACE reads, holding one entry per CDR3 protein. This sample yields 6,600 or so distinct CDR3 sequences, of which about 10% are seen a single time; 10% belongs to the top ten. Sequencing used lung tumor tissue, obtained at surgery. The chain combines TRBV6-1 with TRBJ2-3, with 11 bases matching TRBD2. The receptor was isolated from a female donor with early-stage non-small cell lung cancer. The CDR3 sequence: CASITRGGYTSGGYTDTQYF. CDR3 coding DNA: TGTGCCAGCATTACCCGAGGAGGGTATACTAGCGGGGGTTACACAGATACGCAGTATTTT.